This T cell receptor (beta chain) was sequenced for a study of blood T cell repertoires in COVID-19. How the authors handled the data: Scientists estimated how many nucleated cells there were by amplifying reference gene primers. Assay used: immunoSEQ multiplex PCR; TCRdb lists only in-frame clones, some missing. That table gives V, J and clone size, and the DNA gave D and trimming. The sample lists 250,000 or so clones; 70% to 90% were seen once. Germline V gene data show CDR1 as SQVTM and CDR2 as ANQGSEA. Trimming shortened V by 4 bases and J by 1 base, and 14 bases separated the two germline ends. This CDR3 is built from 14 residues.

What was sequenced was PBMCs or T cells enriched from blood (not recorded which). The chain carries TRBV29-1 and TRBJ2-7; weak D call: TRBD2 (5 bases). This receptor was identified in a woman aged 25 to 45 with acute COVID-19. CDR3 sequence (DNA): TGCAGCGTTGGCGGCGCTAGCTCATCCTACGAGCAGTACTTC. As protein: CSVGGASSSYEQYF.